The source of this TCR beta chain is a study of blood T cell repertoires in COVID-19 (dated by TCRdb to 2018 to 2020). With respect to the entire study: Samples from collaborators originated in the United States, Italy and Spain and spanned both the acute and convalescent phases of COVID-19. The prospective study material was composed of cDNA or gDNA derived from T cells, B-cell-depleted T cells, or PBMCs. Subjects who had been exposed to COVID-19, were actively infected with it, or had recovered from it provided the deeply sampled blood TCRbeta repertoires that made up the dataset. The repertoires were made available in a free public database intended to serve as a resource for research on the immune response to SARS-CoV-2. The samples were drawn from two sources: the first 160 participants of the ongoing ImmuneRACE study, and 950 to 1,500 subjects contributed by 6 global collaborators. The sample metadata nearly always contained a de-identified subject ID, COVID-19 status, age in years and sex. HLA class I and class II types, where available, came from metadata supplied by the sample provider rather than from assay-based typing. The full study reports these points: The amount of clinical and demographic metadata varied by source and participant and was provided uncurated.

Participants in the prospective study were aged roughly 18 to 89 years, lived in under 30 United States geographic areas, and enrolled through a virtual design. In the prospective study, participants were assigned to cohorts based on the clinical history participants reported in a screening survey and a study questionnaire. ImmuneRACE Cohort 3 recovered participants were defined by two consecutive negative NP/OP PCR tests, healthcare professional clearance, or symptom resolution. In the prospective study, mobile phlebotomists collected whole blood, serum and a nasopharyngeal or oropharyngeal swab from each participant. Over a roughly two-month period, participants in the prospective study had the option of providing additional blood draws and questionnaires. Before DNA extraction, prospective study blood samples were shipped either frozen or at room temperature. TCRbeta CDR3 regions were amplified from genomic DNA by means of the immunoSEQ Assay, a bias-controlled multiplex PCR. The authors' pipeline ran thus. Within the assay, amplification of reference gene primers was used to estimate how many nucleated cells each sample contained. To quantify the absolute abundance of each unique TCRbeta CDR3 rearrangement, sequence reads were collapsed and filtered. Productive Simpson clonality was computed per sample as the square root of Simpson's diversity index over productive rearrangements. TCRdb stores this immuneACCESS table with in-frame sequences only. Part of the clones is absent; in the studies checked, under half of the shortfall reflects unresolved V genes, and no reason is known for the rest. V and J calls and clone size are as listed in that table; D and trimming were resolved from the DNA. The sample contains approximately 150,000 clones, roughly 84% of them found a single time. The ten top clones hold over 15% of the sample.

This clone has only one observation. The specificity of this receptor is unknown. Base qualities are not recorded, but no much larger clone differs from it by a single base. V is pared back by 0 bases and J by 2 bases, with 11 bases lying between the germline termini. Via the germline V gene, CDR1 is KGHDR and CDR2 SFDVKD. Reading from cysteine to phenylalanine, the CDR3 counts 16 amino acids. Solely the CDR3 DNA is kept, with 48 bases framed from the first base. The source is a man in his 60s who had recovered from COVID-19. The V and J segments used are TRBV24-1 and TRBJ2-3; possibly the D gene is TRBD1, per 6 matching bases. Sequencing was performed on PBMCs or T cells enriched from blood (not recorded which). Here the CDR3 is given as CATSDLRQDNTDTQYF. The DNA reads TGTGCCACCAGTGATTTGCGACAGGATAACACAGATACGCAGTATTTT.